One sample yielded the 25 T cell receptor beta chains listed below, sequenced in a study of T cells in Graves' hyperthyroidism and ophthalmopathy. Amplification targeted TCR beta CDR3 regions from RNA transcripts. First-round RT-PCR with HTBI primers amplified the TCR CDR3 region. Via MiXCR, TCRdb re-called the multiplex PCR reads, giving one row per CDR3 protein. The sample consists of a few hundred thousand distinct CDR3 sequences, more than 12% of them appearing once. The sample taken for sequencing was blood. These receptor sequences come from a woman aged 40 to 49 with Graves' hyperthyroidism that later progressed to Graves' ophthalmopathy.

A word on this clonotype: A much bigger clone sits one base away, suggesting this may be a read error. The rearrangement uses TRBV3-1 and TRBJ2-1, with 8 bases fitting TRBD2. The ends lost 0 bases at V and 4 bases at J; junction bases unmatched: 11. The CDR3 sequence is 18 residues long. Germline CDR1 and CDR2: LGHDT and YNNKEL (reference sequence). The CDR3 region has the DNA TGTGCCAGCAGCCAAGATGGTACTAGCGGCCCCCCGTACAATGAGCAGTTCTTC. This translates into CASSQDGTSGPPYNEQFF.

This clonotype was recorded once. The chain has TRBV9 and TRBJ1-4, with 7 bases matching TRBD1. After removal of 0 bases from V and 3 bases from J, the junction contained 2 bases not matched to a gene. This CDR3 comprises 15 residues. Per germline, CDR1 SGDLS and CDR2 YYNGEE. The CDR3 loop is CASSVAGTANEKLFF. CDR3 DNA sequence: TGTGCCAGCAGCGTAGCGGGGACAGCTAATGAAAAACTGTTTTTT.

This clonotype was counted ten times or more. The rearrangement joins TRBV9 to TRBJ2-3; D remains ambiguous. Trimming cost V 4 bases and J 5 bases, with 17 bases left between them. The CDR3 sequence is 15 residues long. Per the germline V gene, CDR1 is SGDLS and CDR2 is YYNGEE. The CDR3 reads CASSSRTASIDTQYF. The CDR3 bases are TGTGCCAGCAGCTCAAGGACCGCCTCGATAGATACGCAGTATTTT. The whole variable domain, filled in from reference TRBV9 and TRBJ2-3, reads DSGVTQTPKHLITATGQRVTLRCSPRSGDLSVYWYQQSLDQGLQFLIQYYNGEERAKGNILERFSAQQFPDLHSELNLSSLELGDSALYFCASSSRTASIDTQYFGPGTRLTVL.

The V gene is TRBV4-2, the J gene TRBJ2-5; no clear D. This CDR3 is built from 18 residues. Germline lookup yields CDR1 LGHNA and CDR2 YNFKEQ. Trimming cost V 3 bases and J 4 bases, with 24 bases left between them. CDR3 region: CASSQVALGVSGLETQYF. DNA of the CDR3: TGTGCCAGCAGCCAGGTTGCGCTTGGAGTAAGTGGGCTAGAGACCCAGTACTTC.

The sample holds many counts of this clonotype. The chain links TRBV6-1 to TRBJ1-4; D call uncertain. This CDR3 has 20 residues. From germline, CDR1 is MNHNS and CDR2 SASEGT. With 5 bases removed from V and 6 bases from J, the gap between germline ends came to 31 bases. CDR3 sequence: CASSQMKKAPYKGIYEKLFF. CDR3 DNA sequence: TGTGCCAGCAGTCAAATGAAGAAGGCCCCCTATAAAGGGATCTATGAAAAACTGTTTTTT.

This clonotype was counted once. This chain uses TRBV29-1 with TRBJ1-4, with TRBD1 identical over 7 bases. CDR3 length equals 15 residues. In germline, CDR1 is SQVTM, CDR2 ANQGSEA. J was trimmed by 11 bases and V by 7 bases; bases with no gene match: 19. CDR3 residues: CSATNDRDPTRKLFF. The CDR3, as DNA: TGCAGCGCCACGAACGACAGGGACCCTACGCGGAAACTGTTTTTT. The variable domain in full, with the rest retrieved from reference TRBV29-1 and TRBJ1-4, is SAVISQKPSRDICQRGTSLTIQCQVDSQVTMMFWYRQQPGQSLTLIATANQGSEATYESGFVIDKFPISRPNLTFSTLTVSNMSPEDSSIYLCSATNDRDPTRKLFFGSGTQLSVL.

The CDR3 DNA follows: TGTGCCAGCAGCCCCCTAGGACTAGCGGGAATGGAGACCCAGTACTTC. As protein: CASSPLGLAGMETQYF. V and J are TRBV14 and TRBJ2-5; 12 bases map to TRBD2. The length of the CDR3 is 16 residues. V shed 4 bases and J 5 bases; nucleotides not matched to a gene: 8. Germline-derived CDR1 and CDR2 are SGHDN and FVKESK.

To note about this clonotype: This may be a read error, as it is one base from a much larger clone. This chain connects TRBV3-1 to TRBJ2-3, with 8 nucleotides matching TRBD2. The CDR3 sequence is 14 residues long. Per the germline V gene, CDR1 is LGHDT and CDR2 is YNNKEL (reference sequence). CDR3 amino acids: CAGSQSGSGDTQYF. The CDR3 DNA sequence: TGTGCCGGCAGCCAAAGCGGGAGTGGAGATACGCAGTATTTT.

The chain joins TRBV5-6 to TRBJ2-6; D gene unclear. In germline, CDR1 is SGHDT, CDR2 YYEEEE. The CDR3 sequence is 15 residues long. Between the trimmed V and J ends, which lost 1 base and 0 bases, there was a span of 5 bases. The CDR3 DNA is TGTGCCAGCAGCTTGAAATACTCTGGGGCCAACGTCCTGACTTTC. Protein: CASSLKYSGANVLTF.

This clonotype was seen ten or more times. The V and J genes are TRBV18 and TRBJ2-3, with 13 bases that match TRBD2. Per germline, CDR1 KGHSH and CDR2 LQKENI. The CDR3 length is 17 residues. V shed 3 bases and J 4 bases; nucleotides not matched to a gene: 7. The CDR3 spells CASSPRTSGSSSDTQYF. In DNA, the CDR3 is TGTGCCAGCTCACCCAGGACTAGCGGGAGTTCGTCAGATACGCAGTATTTT.

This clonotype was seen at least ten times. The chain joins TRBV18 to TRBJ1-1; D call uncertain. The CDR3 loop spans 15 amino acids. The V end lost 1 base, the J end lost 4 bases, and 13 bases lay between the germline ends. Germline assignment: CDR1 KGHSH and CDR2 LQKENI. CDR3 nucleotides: TGTGCCAGCTCACCACAGGGAGAACTTAGCACTGAAGCTTTCTTT. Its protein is CASSPQGELSTEAFF.

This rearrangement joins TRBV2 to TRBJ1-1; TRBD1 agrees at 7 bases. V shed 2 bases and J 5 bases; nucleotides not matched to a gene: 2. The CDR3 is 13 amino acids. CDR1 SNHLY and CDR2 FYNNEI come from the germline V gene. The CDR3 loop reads CASSEWGQTEAFF. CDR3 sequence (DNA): TGTGCCAGCAGTGAATGGGGACAGACTGAAGCTTTCTTT.

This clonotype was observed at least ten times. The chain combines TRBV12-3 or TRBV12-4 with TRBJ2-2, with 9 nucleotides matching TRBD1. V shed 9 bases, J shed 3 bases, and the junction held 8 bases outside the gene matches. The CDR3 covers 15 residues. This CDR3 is CASYSGTGYTGELFF. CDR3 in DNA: TGTGCCAGTTACTCCGGGACAGGGTACACCGGGGAGCTGTTTTTT.

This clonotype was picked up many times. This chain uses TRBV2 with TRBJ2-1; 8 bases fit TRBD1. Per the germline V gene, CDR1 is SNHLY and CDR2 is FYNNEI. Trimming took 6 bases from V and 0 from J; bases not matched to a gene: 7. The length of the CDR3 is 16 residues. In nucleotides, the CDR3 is TGTGCCAGCAGCCGGACAGGGACTTTCTCCTACAATGAGCAGTTCTTC. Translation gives CASSRTGTFSYNEQFF.

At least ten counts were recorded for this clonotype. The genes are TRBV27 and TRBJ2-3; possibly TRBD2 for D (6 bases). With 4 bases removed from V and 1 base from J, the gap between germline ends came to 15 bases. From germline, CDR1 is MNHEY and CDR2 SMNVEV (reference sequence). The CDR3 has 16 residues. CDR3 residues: CASSSGAGYRTDTQYF. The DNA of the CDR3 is TGTGCCAGCAGTTCCGGGGCGGGGTACCGCACAGATACGCAGTATTTT.

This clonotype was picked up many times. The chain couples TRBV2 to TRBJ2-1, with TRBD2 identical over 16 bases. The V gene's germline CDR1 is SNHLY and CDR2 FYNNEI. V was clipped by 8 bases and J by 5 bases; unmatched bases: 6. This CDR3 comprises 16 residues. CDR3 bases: TGTGCCAGCGCATGGGGACTAGCGGGAGGGGACAATGAGCAGTTCTTC. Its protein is CASAWGLAGGDNEQFF.

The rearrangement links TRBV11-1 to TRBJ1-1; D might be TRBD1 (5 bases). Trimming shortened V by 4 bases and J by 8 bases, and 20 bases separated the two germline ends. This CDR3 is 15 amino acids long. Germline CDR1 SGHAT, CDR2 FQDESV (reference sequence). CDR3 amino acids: CASSWDGPGYPEAFF. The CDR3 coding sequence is TGTGCCAGCAGCTGGGACGGCCCGGGCTATCCCGAAGCTTTCTTT.

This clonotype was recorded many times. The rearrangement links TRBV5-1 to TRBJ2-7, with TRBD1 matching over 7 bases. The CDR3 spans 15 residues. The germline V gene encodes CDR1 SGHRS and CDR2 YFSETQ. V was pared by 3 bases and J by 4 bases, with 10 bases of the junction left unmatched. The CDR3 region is CASSWGFDRVYEQYF. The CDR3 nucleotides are TGCGCCAGCAGCTGGGGTTTTGACAGGGTTTACGAGCAGTACTTC.

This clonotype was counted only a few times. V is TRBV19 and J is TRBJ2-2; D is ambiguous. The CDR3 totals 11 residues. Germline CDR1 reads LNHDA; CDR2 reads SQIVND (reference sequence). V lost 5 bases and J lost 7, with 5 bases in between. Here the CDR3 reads CASSVYGELFF. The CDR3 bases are TGTGCCAGTAGTGTATACGGGGAGCTGTTTTTT.

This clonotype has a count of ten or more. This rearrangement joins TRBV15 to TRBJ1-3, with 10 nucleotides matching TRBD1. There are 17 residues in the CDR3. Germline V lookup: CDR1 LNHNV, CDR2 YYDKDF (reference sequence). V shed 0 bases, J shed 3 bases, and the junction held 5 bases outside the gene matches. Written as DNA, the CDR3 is TGTGCCACCAGCAGAGATTGGGGACAGGGGTATGGAAACACCATATATTTT. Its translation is CATSRDWGQGYGNTIYF.

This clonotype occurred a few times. CDR3 in amino acids: CASSYRGQGYNSPLHF. The CDR3 region has the DNA TGTGCCAGCAGTTACCGCGGACAAGGCTATAATTCACCCCTCCACTTT. The V and J genes are TRBV6-2 or TRBV6-3 and TRBJ1-6, with D possibly TRBD1 on 5 matching bases. CDR3 length: 16 residues. Germline loops: CDR1 MNHEY, CDR2 SVGEGT. V lost 2 bases and J 3 bases, leaving 11 bases between the germline ends.

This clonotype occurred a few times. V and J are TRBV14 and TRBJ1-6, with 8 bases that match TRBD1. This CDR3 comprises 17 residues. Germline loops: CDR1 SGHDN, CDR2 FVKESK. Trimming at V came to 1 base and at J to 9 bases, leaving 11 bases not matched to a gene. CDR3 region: CASSQAFRGPRGSPLHF. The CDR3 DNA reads TGTGCCAGCAGCCAAGCGTTCAGGGGGCCAAGAGGTTCACCCCTCCACTTT.

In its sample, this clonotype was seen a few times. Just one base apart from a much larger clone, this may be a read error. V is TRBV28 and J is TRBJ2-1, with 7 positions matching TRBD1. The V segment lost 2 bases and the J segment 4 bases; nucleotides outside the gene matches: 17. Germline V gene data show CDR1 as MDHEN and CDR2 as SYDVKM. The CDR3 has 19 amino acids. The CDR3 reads CASSLDRQAGAGGYNEQFF. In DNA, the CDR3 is TGTGCCAGCAGTTTAGATCGGCAGGCTGGGGCAGGGGGTTACAATGAGCAGTTCTTC.

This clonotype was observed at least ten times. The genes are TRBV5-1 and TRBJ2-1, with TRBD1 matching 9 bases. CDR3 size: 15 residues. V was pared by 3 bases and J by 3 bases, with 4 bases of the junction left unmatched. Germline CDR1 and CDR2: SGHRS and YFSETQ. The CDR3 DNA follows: TGCGCCAGCAGCTCGGACAGGGGATACTACAATGAGCAGTTCTTC. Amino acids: CASSSDRGYYNEQFF.

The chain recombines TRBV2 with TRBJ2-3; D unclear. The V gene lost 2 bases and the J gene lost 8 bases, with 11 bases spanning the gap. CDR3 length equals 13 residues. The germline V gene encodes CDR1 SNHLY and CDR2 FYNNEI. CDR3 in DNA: TGTGCCAGCAGTGAACCTACTCTTCGTACGCAGTATTTT. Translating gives CASSEPTLRTQYF.